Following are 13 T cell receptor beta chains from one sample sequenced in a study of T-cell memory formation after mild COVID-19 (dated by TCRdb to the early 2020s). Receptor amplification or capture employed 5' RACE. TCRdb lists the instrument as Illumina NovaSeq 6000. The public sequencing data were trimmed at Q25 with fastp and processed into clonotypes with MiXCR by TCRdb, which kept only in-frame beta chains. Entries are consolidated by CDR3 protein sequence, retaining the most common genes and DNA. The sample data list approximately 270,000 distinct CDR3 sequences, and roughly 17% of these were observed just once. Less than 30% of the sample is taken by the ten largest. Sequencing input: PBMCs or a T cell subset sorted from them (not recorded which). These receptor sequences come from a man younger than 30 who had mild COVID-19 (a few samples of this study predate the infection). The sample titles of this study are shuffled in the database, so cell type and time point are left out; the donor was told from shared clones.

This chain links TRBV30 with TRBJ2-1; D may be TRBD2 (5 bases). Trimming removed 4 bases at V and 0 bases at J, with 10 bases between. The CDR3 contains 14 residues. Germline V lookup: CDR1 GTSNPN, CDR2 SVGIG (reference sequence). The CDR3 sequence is CAWIPRDSYNEQFF. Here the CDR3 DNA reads TGTGCCTGGATACCCCGGGACTCCTACAATGAGCAGTTCTTC.

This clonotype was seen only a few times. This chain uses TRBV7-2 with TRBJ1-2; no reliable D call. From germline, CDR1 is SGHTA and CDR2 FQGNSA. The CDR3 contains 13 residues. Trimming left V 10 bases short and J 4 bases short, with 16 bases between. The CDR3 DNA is TGTGCCACCATGACCCCGGGAGCCTATGGCTACACCTTC. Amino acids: CATMTPGAYGYTF.

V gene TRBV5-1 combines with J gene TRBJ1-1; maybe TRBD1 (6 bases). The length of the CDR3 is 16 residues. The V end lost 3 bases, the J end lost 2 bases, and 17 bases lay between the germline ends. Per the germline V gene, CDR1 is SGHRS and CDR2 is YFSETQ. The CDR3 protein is CASSSGDHRENTEAFF. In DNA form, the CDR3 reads TGCGCCAGCAGCTCGGGGGACCACAGGGAAAACACTGAAGCTTTCTTT.

The chain's CDR3 is CASSLNPGELTDTQYF. The CDR3 DNA is TGTGCCAGCAGCTTAAATCCTGGGGAACTCACAGATACGCAGTATTTT. The rearrangement links TRBV7-3 to TRBJ2-3; D remains ambiguous. Germline V gene lookup returns CDR1 SGHTA and CDR2 FQGTGA. Trimming left V 1 base short and J 2 bases short, with 13 bases between. CDR3 length: 16 amino acids. Based on the CDR3 plus reference TRBV7-3 and TRBJ2-3, the full variable domain is GAGVSQTPSNKVTEKGKYVELRCDPISGHTALYWYRQSLGQGPEFLIYFQGTGAADDSGLPNDRFFAVRPEGSVSTLKIQRTERGDSAVYLCASSLNPGELTDTQYFGPGTRLTVL.

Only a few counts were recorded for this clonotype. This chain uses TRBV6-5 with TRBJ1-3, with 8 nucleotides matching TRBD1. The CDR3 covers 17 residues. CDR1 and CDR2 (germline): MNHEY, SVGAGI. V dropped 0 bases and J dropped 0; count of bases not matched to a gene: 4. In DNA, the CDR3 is TGTGCCAGCAGTTACTCGACAGGGGATCACTCTGGAAACACCATATATTTT. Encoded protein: CASSYSTGDHSGNTIYF.

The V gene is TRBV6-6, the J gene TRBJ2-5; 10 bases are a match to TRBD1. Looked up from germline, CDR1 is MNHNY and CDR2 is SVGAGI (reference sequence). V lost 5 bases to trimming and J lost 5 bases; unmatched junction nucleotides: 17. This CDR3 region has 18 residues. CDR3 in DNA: TGTGCCAGCAGTCGTGGGACAGGGGCCGGACTCCCTCGGGAGACCCAGTACTTC. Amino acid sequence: CASSRGTGAGLPRETQYF.

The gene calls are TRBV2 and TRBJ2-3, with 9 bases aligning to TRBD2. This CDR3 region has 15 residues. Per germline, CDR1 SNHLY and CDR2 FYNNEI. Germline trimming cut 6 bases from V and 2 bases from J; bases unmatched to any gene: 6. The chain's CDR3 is CASRGRGLATDTQYF. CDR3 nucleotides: TGTGCCAGCAGGGGGCGGGGACTAGCCACAGATACGCAGTATTTT.

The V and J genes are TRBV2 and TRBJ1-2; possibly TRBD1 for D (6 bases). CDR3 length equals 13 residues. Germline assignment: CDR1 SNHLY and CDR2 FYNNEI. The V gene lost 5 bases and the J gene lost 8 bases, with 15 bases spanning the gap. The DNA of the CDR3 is TGTGCCAGCAGTCTTGACAGGAGGGAGGGCTACACCTTC. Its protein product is CASSLDRREGYTF.

CDR3 DNA: TGTGCCAGCAGCTTTGGGGGGGCGGACAATGAGCAGTTCTTC. Amino acid sequence: CASSFGGADNEQFF. This chain connects TRBV5-4 to TRBJ2-1, with a possible D match to TRBD2 (7 bases). Trimming shortened V by 2 bases and J by 5 bases, and 11 bases separated the two germline ends. This CDR3 is built from 14 residues. The V gene's germline CDR1 is SGHNT and CDR2 YYREEE (reference sequence).

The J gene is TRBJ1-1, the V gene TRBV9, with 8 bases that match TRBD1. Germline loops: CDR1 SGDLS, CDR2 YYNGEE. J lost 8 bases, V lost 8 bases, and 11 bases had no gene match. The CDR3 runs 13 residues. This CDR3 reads CASKSQGAEEAFF. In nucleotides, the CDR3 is TGTGCCAGTAAGTCCCAGGGGGCAGAAGAAGCTTTCTTT.

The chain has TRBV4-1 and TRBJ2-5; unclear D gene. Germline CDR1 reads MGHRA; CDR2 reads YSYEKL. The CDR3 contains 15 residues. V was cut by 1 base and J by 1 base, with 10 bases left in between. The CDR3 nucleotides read TGCGCCAGCAGCCAAGGTTATGCATCCCAAGAGACCCAGTACTTC. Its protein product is CASSQGYASQETQYF.

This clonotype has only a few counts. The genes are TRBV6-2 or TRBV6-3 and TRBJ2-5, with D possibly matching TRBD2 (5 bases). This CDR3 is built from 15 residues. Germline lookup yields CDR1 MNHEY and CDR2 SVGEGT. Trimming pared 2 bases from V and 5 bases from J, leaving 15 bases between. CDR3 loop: CASSYPFGERETQYF. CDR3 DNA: TGTGCCAGCAGTTACCCTTTCGGGGAGAGGGAGACCCAGTACTTC.

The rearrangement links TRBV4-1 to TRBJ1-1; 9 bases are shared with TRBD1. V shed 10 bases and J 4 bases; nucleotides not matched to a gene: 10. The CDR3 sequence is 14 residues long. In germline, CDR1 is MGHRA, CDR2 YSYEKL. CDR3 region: CATAVGTGTTEAFF. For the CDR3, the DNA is TGCGCCACCGCCGTTGGGACAGGGACCACTGAAGCTTTCTTT.